A single sample is the source of the 22 T cell receptor beta chains below, sequenced in a study of T-cell reconstitution after alpha-beta-depleted transplantation in children (TCRdb year 2016). The treatment or condition label corresponds to: allogeneic hematopoietic cell transplantation with graft depleted of TCRalphabeta T cells and CD19 B cells. The library was built by means of PCR. The sequencing machine was an Illumina HiSeq 2500. TCR library preparation used molecular barcoding, with unique molecular identifiers applied to normalize quantification of the TCRbeta repertoire. TCRdb reprocessed the public reads (quality trimming at Q25 with fastp, clone calling with MiXCR) and kept in-frame beta chains. Every distinct CDR3 protein forms one entry, paired with its most common genes and DNA. This sample lists roughly 50,000 distinct CDR3 sequences; 44% were detected once. Roughly 98% of the sample belongs to the ten largest clones.

The material was PBMCs, mostly from graft donor cells, obtained 360 days after TCRalphabeta/CD19-depleted stem cell transplant. The source of these receptors is a male patient under 18 who had a stem cell transplant for acute lymphoblastic leukemia, so the T cells may come from the graft donor.

In its sample, this clonotype was seen a few times. The chain employs TRBV6-2 or TRBV6-3 and TRBJ2-1; D uncertain. Trimming pared 0 bases from V and 7 bases from J, leaving 7 bases between. The CDR3 is 13 amino acids. Germline values: CDR1 MNHEY, CDR2 SVGEGT. The CDR3 DNA is TGTGCCAGCAGTTACTCCCTTGTAAATGAGCAGTTCTTC. Its translation: CASSYSLVNEQFF.

This clonotype was recorded a few times. The rearrangement links TRBV9 to TRBJ2-7; D is undetermined. Looked up from germline, CDR1 is SGDLS and CDR2 is YYNGEE. V dropped 0 bases and J dropped 3 bases, with 10 bases sitting between them. The CDR3 spans 14 residues. The CDR3 reads CASSVDSSLYEQYF. CDR3 DNA: TGTGCCAGCAGCGTAGACAGTTCCCTCTACGAGCAGTACTTC.

V usage is TRBV20-1 and J usage is TRBJ2-7; 9 positions agree with TRBD1. Germline loops: CDR1 DFQATT, CDR2 SNEGSKA (reference sequence). V was pared by 4 bases and J by 2 bases, with 6 bases of the junction left unmatched. CDR3 length: 14 residues. In DNA form, the CDR3 reads TGCAGTGCTAACGACCGGGACAGGGCCTACGAGCAGTACTTC. Translated, it gives CSANDRDRAYEQYF.

The chain joins TRBV11-3 to TRBJ2-2; D is uncertain. V was shortened by 3 bases and J by 7 bases, with 12 bases between the two germline ends. This CDR3 has 14 residues. CDR1 and CDR2 from the germline V gene are SGHNT and YENEEA. The DNA of the CDR3 is TGTGCCAGCAGCTTGAGCAGGAAGAACGGGGAGCTGTTTTTT. It encodes CASSLSRKNGELFF.

CDR3 in amino acids: CASSLEKPTGELFF. In DNA, the CDR3 is TGTGCCAGCAGCTTGGAAAAACCCACCGGGGAGCTGTTTTTT. The chain employs TRBV5-8 and TRBJ2-2; no firm D call. Germline assignment: CDR1 SGHTS and CDR2 YDEGEE. Trimming removed 0 bases at V and 4 bases at J, with 7 bases between. The CDR3 spans 14 residues.

This clonotype was found a few times. The V and J genes are TRBV9 and TRBJ1-3; D call uncertain. The germline CDR1 and CDR2 sequences are SGDLS and YYNGEE. The V and J ends lost 2 bases and 0 bases respectively, with 9 bases between them. This CDR3 contains 15 residues. CDR3 DNA sequence: TGTGCCAGCAGCGTTTCCGGGAACTCTGGAAACACCATATATTTT. Protein: CASSVSGNSGNTIYF.

The genes are TRBV5-1 and TRBJ2-5; 9 nucleotides match TRBD1. Germline assignment: CDR1 SGHRS and CDR2 YFSETQ. V gave up 4 bases and J gave up 3 bases; unmatched junction bases: 7. The CDR3 runs 15 residues. CDR3 sequence: CASSLWGQGKETQYF. Written as DNA, the CDR3 is TGCGCCAGCAGCCTTTGGGGACAGGGAAAAGAGACCCAGTACTTC.

The chain employs TRBV3-1 and TRBJ2-5; no reliable D call. From germline, CDR1 is LGHDT and CDR2 YNNKEL (reference sequence). V was clipped by 2 bases and J by 2 bases, with 0 bases between them. This CDR3 is built from 11 residues. This chain's CDR3 is CASSQQETQYF. For the CDR3, the DNA is TGTGCCAGCAGCCAACAAGAGACCCAGTACTTC.

This chain links TRBV6-1 with TRBJ2-7, with 7 bases matching TRBD1. V shed 5 bases and J 7 bases; nucleotides not matched to a gene: 11. The CDR3 runs to 14 residues. Germline V lookup: CDR1 MNHNS, CDR2 SASEGT. The CDR3: CASSPPGQFREQYF. The CDR3 DNA sequence: TGTGCCAGCAGTCCGCCGGGACAGTTCAGAGAGCAGTACTTC.

This clonotype was found a few times. The chain couples TRBV12-3 or TRBV12-4 to TRBJ1-1, with unresolved D. Trimming took 2 bases from V and 0 from J, leaving 10 bases between them. This CDR3 has 15 residues. The CDR3 DNA sequence: TGTGCCAGCAGTTTAAGAGGCCGATTGAACACTGAAGCTTTCTTT. Protein: CASSLRGRLNTEAFF.

V is TRBV4-3 and J is TRBJ1-1; D not resolved. From germline, CDR1 is LGHNA and CDR2 YSLEER. The CDR3 has 15 amino acids. V shed 1 base and J shed 0 bases, with 9 bases lying between them. The CDR3 protein is CASSQGSGVNTEAFF. In DNA form, the CDR3 reads TGCGCCAGCAGCCAAGGTTCCGGGGTGAACACTGAAGCTTTCTTT.

This chain uses TRBV12-3 or TRBV12-4 with TRBJ2-1, with 8 bases lining up with TRBD2. CDR3 length equals 14 residues. V lost 5 bases, J lost 4 bases, and 4 bases stayed unmatched. The CDR3 nucleotides read TGTGCCAGCAGTCCCCCGGGGGGGTACAATGAGCAGTTCTTC. This encodes CASSPPGGYNEQFF.

This clonotype was observed a single time. This chain links TRBV6-1 with TRBJ2-2; 13 positions match TRBD2. CDR3 size: 19 residues. V lost 2 bases to trimming and J lost 6 bases; unmatched junction nucleotides: 12. Germline lookup yields CDR1 MNHNS and CDR2 SASEGT. DNA of the CDR3: TGTGCCAGCAGTGAATTCTGGACTAGCGGGAGAGTTGTCCCCGGGGAGCTGTTTTTT. This gives the protein CASSEFWTSGRVVPGELFF.

The chain combines TRBV10-3 with TRBJ2-3; the match to TRBD1 covers 9 bases. V shed 0 bases, J shed 0 bases, and the junction held 4 bases outside the gene matches. Germline assignment: CDR1 ENHRY and CDR2 SYGVKD. This CDR3 is 17 amino acids long. CDR3 protein: CAISESWTGASTDTQYF. CDR3 coding DNA: TGTGCCATCAGTGAGTCATGGACAGGGGCAAGCACAGATACGCAGTATTTT.

This clonotype was detected a few times. The gene calls are TRBV29-1 and TRBJ1-1; tentatively, D is TRBD1 (5 bases). CDR1 SQVTM and CDR2 ANQGSEA come from the germline V gene. The V and J ends lost 2 bases and 6 bases respectively, with 10 bases between them. The CDR3 is 12 residues long. DNA for the CDR3: TGCAGCGTTGAATCGACAGTAGCTGAAGCTTTCTTT. Protein product: CSVESTVAEAFF.

This clonotype has just a few counts. This chain connects TRBV6-5 to TRBJ1-1; TRBD1 aligns across 9 bases. Germline V gene data show CDR1 as MNHEY and CDR2 as SVGAGI. The V gene end was trimmed by 2 bases and the J gene end by 4 bases; junction bases not matched to a gene: 2. This CDR3 spans 14 amino acids. The CDR3 DNA follows: TGTGCCAGCAGTTACGGGGACAGGGCCACTGAAGCTTTCTTT. This codes for CASSYGDRATEAFF.

The chain couples TRBV7-2 to TRBJ2-5; 7 bases agree with TRBD2. Per the germline V gene, CDR1 is SGHTA and CDR2 is FQGNSA. V was pared by 2 bases and J by 1 base, with 4 bases of the junction left unmatched. This CDR3 has 15 residues. CDR3 coding DNA: TGTGCCAGCAGCTTACTAGCGGCTTCCCAAGAGACCCAGTACTTC. Its translation is CASSLLAASQETQYF.

The CDR3 is CASSYQGWSYGYTF. The CDR3 DNA sequence: TGTGCCAGCAGCTACCAGGGGTGGAGCTATGGCTACACCTTC. The rearrangement uses TRBV7-2 and TRBJ1-2, with D possibly being TRBD1 (6 bases). The CDR3 has 14 residues. Germline CDR1 and CDR2: SGHTA and FQGNSA. V gave up 4 bases and J gave up 4 bases, with 13 bases separating them.

The sample holds a few counts of this clonotype. V usage is TRBV5-6 and J usage is TRBJ2-7; maybe TRBD2 (5 bases). V was shortened by 0 bases and J by 2 bases, with 12 bases between the two germline ends. Germline V gene sequence: CDR1 SGHDT, CDR2 YYEEEE. The CDR3 length is 15 residues. CDR3 loop: CASSLASGGPYEQYF. Here the CDR3 DNA reads TGTGCCAGCAGCTTGGCCAGCGGAGGACCCTACGAGCAGTACTTC.

The chain carries TRBV13 and TRBJ2-7; TRBD1 agrees at 8 bases. V shed 0 bases, J shed 5 bases, and the junction held 3 bases outside the gene matches. This CDR3 contains 14 residues. CDR1 and CDR2 from the germline V gene are PRHDT and FYEKMQ (reference sequence). CDR3 sequence: CASSLGRGQDEQYF. As DNA, the CDR3 is TGTGCCAGCAGCTTAGGCAGGGGGCAGGACGAGCAGTACTTC.

J is TRBJ2-3 and V is TRBV7-9; 10 nucleotides agree with TRBD2. Trimming removed 4 bases from V and 1 base from J; junction bases left unmatched: 2. Germline V gene data show CDR1 as SEHNR and CDR2 as FQNEAQ (reference sequence). The CDR3 has 15 residues. DNA for the CDR3: TGTGCCAGCAGCTCTAGCGGGAGAGGCACAGATACGCAGTATTTT. This codes for CASSSSGRGTDTQYF.

This clonotype came up a few times. The chain links TRBV5-6 to TRBJ2-7; 7 positions match TRBD1. The J segment lost 4 bases and the V segment lost 4 bases, leaving 11 bases of the junction unmatched. The CDR3 has 15 amino acids. Germline-derived CDR1 and CDR2 are SGHDT and YYEEEE. CDR3 DNA: TGTGCCAGCAGCCATAAGGGACAGCAAGGTTACGAGCAGTACTTC. Residues: CASSHKGQQGYEQYF.